A selection of T cell receptor beta chains follows, all from one sample in a study of blood T cell repertoires in COVID-19. The data were produced by immunoSEQ multiplex PCR, yet TCRdb's version contains in-frame clones alone and is incomplete. The top ten hold about 10% of the sample, which has some 70,000 clones, 70% to 85% seen once. The sequenced material came from peripheral blood. The receptors come from a woman between 45 and 60 years old with acute or convalescent COVID-19. CDR3s include the opening cysteine and the closing phenylalanine or tryptophan. The order of the fields is V gene, J gene, CDR3 length, clone size, D gene, CDR3 DNA, CDR3 protein. The D gene is left open where the match is weak. The size entry is marked missing in some rows and otherwise reads once, few, many or a size class.

>TRBV6-1|TRBJ1-2|12|.|.
TGTGCCAGCAGTGAAGAATGGAGGGGCTACACCTTC
CASSEEWRGYTF
>TRBV6-5|TRBJ2-7|13|.|TRBD2
TGTGCCAGCAGGCCCGGGGGGGGTTACGAGCAGTACTTC
CASRPGGGYEQYF
>TRBV7-8|TRBJ2-7|14|.|.
TGTGCCAGCAGCCAGGAACAGCCGGCCTTCGAGCAGTACTTC
CASSQEQPAFEQYF
>TRBV6-5|TRBJ1-3|14|.|TRBD1
TGTGCCAGCAGCCGACAGGGGTCTGGAAACACCATATATTTT
CASSRQGSGNTIYF
>TRBV14|TRBJ2-5|14|few|.
TGTGCCAGCAGCCAAGTGTTCAGACATGAGACCCAGTACTTC
CASSQVFRHETQYF
>TRBV11-2|TRBJ2-3|16|.|TRBD1
TGTGCCAGCAGCTTATATACAGGGGTCGTTGCAGATACGCAGTATTTT
CASSLYTGVVADTQYF
>TRBV7-6|TRBJ2-2|13|once|.
TGTGCCAGCAGCCTTGTGCCAGTGGGGGAGCTGTTTTTT
CASSLVPVGELFF
>TRBV12-3/TRBV12-4|TRBJ2-1|13|.|.
TGTGCCAGCAGCCGCGACTCCTTTGATGAGCAGTTCTTC
CASSRDSFDEQFF
>TRBV6-4|TRBJ1-4|15|.|TRBD1
TGTGCCAGCAGTGTCCCCAAGGGGGCTTGGGAAAAACTGTTTTTT
CASSVPKGAWEKLFF
>TRBV19|TRBJ1-2|16|.|TRBD1
TGTGCCAGTAGACAGGGGGCAAATGGTGCTAACTATGGCTACACCTTC
CASRQGANGANYGYTF
>TRBV25-1|TRBJ1-3|18|.|.
TGTGCCAGCAGTGAATCAGCGGGAGGGTCCGTCTCTGGAAACACCATATATTTT
CASSESAGGSVSGNTIYF
>TRBV11-2|TRBJ2-1|17|few|.
TGTGCCAGCAGCCCCCCCTTGGGGGGGCCCTTATACAATGAGCAGTTCTTC
CASSPPLGGPLYNEQFF
>TRBV19|TRBJ1-5|16|.|.
TGTGCCAGTACCCATGGGGGGGCTTTTAGCAATCAGCCCCAGCATTTT
CASTHGGAFSNQPQHF
>TRBV30|TRBJ2-2|16|.|.
TGTGCCTGGACTGTGGGGGGAACCGTTAACACCGGGGAGCTGTTTTTT
CAWTVGGTVNTGELFF
>TRBV5-4|TRBJ2-1|15|.|TRBD2
TGTGCCAGCAGCTTGCCGCTAGCGGGGCGCGATGAGCAGTTCTTC
CASSLPLAGRDEQFF
>TRBV2|TRBJ2-1|14|few|.
TGTGCCAGCAGTGATTGGACTAGGGGGGTTGAGCAGTTCTTC
CASSDWTRGVEQFF
>TRBV19|TRBJ1-6|14|.|.
TGTGCCAGTACCGGGGGACCGGGAGGAAGGCCCCTCCACTTT
CASTGGPGGRPLHF
>TRBV11-2|TRBJ2-1|17|.|TRBD2
TGTGCCAGCAGCTTAGGGCCCCTAGCGGGCAGGTACAATGAGCAGTTCTTC
CASSLGPLAGRYNEQFF
>TRBV12-3/TRBV12-4|TRBJ1-1|12|.|.
TGTGCCAGCAGTTTCGGTCGGACTGAAGCTTTCTTT
CASSFGRTEAFF
>TRBV29-1|TRBJ2-7|14|.|TRBD2
TGCAGCGTTGTACCTAGCGGGAGTTTGTACGAGCAGTACTTC
CSVVPSGSLYEQYF
>TRBV7-2|TRBJ2-7|16|.|TRBD2
TGTGCCAGCAGCTCCCGTTCAGCGGGAGGGTTCGGGGAGCAGTACTTC
CASSSRSAGGFGEQYF